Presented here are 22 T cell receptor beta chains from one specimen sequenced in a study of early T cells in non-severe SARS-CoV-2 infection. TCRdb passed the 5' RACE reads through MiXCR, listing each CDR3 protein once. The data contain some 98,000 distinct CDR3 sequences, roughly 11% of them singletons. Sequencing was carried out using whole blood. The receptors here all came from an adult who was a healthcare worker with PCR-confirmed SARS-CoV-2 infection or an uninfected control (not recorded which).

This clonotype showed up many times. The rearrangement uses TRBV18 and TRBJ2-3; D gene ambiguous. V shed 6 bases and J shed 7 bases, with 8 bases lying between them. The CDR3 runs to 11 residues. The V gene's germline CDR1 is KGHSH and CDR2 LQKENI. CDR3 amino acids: CASSRLYTQYF. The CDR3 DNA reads TGTGCCAGCTCGCGCCTATATACGCAGTATTTT.

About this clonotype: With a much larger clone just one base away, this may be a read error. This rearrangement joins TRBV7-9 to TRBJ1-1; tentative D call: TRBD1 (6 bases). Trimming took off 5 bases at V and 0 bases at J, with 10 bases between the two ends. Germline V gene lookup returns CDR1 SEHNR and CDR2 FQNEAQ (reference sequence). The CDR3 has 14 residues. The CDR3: CASSPAGVNTEAFF. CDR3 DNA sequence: TGTGCCAGCAGCCCCGCAGGGGTGAACACTGAAGCTTTCTTT.

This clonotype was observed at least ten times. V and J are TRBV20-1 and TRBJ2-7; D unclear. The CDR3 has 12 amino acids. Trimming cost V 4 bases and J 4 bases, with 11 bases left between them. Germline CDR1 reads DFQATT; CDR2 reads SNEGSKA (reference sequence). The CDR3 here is CSAIVRRYEQYF. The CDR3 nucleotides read TGCAGTGCTATTGTACGCCGATACGAGCAGTACTTC.

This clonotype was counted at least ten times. The CDR3 reads CASSPRQTRSGNTIYF. The CDR3 coding sequence is TGTGCCAGCAGCCCTCGACAGACCCGCTCTGGAAACACCATATATTTT. J is TRBJ1-3 and V is TRBV7-8; a weak D match, TRBD1 (5 bases). Germline V gene sequence: CDR1 SGHVS, CDR2 FQNEAQ. The germline V and J ends were trimmed by 5 bases and 0 bases, with 14 bases remaining between them. The CDR3 is 16 amino acids.

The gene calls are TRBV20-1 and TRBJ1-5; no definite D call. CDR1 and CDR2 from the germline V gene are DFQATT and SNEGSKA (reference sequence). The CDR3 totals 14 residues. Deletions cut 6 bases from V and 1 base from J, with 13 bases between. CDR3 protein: CSAPGDQSNQPQHF. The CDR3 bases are TGCAGTGCCCCCGGGGATCAGAGCAATCAGCCCCAGCATTTT.

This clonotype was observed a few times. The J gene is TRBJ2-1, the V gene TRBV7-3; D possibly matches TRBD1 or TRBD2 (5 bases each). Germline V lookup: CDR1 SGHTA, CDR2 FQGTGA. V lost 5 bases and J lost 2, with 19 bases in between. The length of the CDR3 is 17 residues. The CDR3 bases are TGTGCCAGCAGCCAACTCGGGACCCCTGGGGCCTACAATGAGCAGTTCTTC. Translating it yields CASSQLGTPGAYNEQFF.

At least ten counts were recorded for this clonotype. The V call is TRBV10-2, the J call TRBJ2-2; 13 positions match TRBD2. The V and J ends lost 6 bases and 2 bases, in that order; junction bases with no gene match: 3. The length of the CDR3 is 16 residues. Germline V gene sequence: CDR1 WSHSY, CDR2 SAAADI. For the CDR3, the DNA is TGCGCCAGCAGACGGACTAGCGGGAGAAACACCGGGGAGCTGTTTTTT. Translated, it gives CASRRTSGRNTGELFF.

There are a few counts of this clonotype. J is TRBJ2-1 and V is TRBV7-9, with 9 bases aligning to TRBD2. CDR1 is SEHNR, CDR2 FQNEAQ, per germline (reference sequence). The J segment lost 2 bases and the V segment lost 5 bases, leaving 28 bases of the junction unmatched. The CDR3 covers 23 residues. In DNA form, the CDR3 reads TGTGCCAGCAGCATACCGAAAAAGAGGGAAGGATTACAGCGGGAGGAACCCTACAATGAGCAGTTCTTC. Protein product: CASSIPKKREGLQREEPYNEQFF.

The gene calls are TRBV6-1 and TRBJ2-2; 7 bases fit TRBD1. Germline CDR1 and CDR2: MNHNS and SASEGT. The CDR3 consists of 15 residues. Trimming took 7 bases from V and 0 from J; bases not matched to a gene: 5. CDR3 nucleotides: TGTGCCAGCAACACGGGACAGCCGAACACCGGGGAGCTGTTTTTT. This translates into CASNTGQPNTGELFF.

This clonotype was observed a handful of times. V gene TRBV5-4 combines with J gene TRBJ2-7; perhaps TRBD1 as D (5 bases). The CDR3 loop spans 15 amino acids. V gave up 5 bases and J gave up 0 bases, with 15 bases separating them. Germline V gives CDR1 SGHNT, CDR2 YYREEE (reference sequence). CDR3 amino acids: CASSPRGGTSYEQYF. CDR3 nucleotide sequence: TGTGCCAGCAGTCCAAGGGGCGGAACCTCCTACGAGCAGTACTTC.

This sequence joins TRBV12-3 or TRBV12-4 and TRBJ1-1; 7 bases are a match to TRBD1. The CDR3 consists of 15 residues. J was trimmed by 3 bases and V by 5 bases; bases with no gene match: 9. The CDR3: CASSDQGGVYTEAFF. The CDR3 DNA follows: TGTGCCAGCAGTGATCAGGGGGGGGTGTACACTGAAGCTTTCTTT.

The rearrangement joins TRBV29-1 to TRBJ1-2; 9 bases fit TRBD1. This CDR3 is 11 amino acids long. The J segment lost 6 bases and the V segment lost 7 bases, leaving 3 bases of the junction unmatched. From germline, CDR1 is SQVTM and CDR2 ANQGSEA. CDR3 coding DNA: TGCAGCGCACAGGGGGCGGATGGCTACACCTTC. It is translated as CSAQGADGYTF.

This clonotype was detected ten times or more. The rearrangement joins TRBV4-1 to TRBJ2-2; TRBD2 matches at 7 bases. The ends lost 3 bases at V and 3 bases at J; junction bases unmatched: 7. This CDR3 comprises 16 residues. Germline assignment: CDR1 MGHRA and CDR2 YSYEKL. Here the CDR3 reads CASSHLSGRDTGELFF. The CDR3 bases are TGCGCCAGCAGCCATCTTTCAGGGAGGGACACCGGGGAGCTGTTTTTT.

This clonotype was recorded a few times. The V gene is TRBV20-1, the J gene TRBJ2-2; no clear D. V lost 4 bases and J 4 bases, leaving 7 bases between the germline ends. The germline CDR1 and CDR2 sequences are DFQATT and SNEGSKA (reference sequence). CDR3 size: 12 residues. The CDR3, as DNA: TGCAGTGCTACCTGGGTCACCGGGGAGCTGTTTTTT. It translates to CSATWVTGELFF.

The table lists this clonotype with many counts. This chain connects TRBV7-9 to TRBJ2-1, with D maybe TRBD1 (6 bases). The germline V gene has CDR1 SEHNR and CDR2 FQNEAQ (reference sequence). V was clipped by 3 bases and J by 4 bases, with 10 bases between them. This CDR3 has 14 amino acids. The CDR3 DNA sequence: TGTGCCAGCAGCTTCCGGGACACATACAATGAGCAGTTCTTC. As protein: CASSFRDTYNEQFF.

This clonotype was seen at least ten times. DNA for the CDR3: TGTGCCAGCAGCCAAGACAGGGTTCAGCCCCAGCATTTT. Translating gives CASSQDRVQPQHF. The chain is built from TRBV3-1 and TRBJ1-5; perhaps TRBD1 as D (5 bases). The V gene's germline CDR1 is LGHDT and CDR2 YNNKEL (reference sequence). V dropped 0 bases and J dropped 6 bases, with 6 bases sitting between them. The CDR3 has 13 residues.

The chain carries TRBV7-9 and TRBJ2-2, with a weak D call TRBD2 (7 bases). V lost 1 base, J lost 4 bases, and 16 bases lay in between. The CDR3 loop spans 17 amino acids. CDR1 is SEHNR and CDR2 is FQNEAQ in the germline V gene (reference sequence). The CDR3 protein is CASSLVGGGYATGELFF. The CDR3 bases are TGTGCCAGCAGCTTAGTTGGCGGGGGCTACGCCACCGGGGAGCTGTTTTTT. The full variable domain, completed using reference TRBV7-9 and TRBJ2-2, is DTGVSQNPRHKITKRGQNVTFRCDPISEHNRLYWYRQTLGQGPEFLTYFQNEAQLEKSRLLSDRFSAERPKGSFSTLEIQRTEQGDSAMYLCASSLVGGGYATGELFFGEGSRLTVL.

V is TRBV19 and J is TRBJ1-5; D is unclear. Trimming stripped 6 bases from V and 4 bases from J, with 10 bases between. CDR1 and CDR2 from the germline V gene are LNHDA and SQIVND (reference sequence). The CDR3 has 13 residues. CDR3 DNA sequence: TGTGCCAGTAGACGGGCCTTAAATCAGCCCCAGCATTTT. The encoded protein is CASRRALNQPQHF. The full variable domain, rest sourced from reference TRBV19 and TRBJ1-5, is DGGITQSPKYLFRKEGQNVTLSCEQNLNHDAMYWYRQDPGQGLRLIYYSQIVNDFQKGDIAEGYSVSREKKESFPLTVTSAQKNPTAFYLCASRRALNQPQHFGDGTRLSIL.

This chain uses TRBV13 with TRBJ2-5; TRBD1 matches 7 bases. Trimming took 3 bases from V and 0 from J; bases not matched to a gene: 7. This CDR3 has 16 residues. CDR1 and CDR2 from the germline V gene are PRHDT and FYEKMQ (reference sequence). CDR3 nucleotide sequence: TGTGCCAGCAGCTTTCAAGGGACAGCGAACCAAGAGACCCAGTACTTC. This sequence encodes CASSFQGTANQETQYF.

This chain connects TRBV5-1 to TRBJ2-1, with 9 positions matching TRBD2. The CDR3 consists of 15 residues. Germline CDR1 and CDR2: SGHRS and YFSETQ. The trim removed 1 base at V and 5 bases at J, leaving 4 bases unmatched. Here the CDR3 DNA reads TGCGCCAGCAGCTTGTTCGCGGGAGGGGACAATGAGCAGTTCTTC. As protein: CASSLFAGGDNEQFF.

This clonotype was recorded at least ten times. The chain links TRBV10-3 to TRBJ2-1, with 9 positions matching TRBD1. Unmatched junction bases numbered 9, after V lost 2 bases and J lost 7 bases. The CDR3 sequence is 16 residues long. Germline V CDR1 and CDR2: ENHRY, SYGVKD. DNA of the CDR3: TGTGCCATCAGTGAGACGCCGGGACAGGGTAGTAATGAGCAGTTCTTC. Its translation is CAISETPGQGSNEQFF.

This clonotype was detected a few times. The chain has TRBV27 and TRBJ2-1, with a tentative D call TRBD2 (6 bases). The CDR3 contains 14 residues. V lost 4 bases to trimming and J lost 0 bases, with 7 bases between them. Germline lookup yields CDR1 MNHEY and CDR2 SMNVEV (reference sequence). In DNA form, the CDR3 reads TGTGCCAGCAGTTACGGGAGCTCCTACAATGAGCAGTTCTTC. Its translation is CASSYGSSYNEQFF.